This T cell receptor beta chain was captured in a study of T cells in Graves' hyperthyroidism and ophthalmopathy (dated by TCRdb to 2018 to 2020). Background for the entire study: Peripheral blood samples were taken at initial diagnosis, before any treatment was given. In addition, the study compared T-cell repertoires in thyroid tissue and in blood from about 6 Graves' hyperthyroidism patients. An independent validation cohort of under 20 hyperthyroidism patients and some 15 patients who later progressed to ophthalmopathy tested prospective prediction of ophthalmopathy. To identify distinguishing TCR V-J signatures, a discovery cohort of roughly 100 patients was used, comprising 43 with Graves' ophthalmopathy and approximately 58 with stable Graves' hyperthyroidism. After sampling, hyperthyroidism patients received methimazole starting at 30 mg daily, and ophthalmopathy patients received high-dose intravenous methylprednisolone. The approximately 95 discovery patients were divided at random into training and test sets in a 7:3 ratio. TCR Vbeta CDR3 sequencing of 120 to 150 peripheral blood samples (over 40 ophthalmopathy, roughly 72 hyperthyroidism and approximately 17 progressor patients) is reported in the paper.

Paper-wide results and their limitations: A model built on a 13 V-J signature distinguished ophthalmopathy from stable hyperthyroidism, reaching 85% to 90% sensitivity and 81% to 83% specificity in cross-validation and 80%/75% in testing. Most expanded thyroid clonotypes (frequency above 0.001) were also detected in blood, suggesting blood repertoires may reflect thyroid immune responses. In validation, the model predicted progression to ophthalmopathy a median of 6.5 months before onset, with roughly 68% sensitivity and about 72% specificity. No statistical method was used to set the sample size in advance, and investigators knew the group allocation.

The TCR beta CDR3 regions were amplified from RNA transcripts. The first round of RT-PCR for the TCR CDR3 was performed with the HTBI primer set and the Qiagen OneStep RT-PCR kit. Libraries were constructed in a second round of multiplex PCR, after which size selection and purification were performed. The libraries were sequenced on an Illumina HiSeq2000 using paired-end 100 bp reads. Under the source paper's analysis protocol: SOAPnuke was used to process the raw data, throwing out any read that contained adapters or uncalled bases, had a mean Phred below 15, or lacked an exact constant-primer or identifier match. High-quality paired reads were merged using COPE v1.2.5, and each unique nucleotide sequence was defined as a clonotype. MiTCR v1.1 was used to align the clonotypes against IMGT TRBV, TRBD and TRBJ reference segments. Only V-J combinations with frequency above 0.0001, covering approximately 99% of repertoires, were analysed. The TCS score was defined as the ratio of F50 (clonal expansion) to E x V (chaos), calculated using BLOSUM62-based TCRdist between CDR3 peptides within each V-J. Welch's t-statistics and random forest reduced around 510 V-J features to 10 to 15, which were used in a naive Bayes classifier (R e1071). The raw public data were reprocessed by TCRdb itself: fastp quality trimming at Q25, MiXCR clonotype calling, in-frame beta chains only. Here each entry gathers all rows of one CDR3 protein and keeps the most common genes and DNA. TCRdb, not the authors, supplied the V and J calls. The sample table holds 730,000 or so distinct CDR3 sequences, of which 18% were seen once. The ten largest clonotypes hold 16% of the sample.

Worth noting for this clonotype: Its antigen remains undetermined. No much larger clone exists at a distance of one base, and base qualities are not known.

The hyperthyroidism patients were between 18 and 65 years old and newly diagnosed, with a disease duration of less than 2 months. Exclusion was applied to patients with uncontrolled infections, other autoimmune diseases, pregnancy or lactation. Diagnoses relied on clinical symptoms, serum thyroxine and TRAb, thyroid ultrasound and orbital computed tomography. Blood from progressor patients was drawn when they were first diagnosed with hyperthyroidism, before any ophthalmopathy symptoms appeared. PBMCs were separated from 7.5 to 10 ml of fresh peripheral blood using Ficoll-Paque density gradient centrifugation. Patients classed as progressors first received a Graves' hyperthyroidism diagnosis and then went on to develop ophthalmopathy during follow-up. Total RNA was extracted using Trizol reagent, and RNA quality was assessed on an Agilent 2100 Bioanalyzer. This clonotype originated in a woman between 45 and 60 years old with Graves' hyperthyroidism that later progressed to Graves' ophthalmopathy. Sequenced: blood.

The DNA sequence is TGTGCCAGCAGTGACAGGGACCGACCCTCTGGGGCCAACGTCCTGACTTTC. Its protein is CASSDRDRPSGANVLTF. The V and J segments used are TRBV25-1 and TRBJ2-6; the D gene is perhaps TRBD1 or TRBD2, each of them matching over 5 bases. Via the germline V gene, CDR1 is MGHDK and CDR2 SYGVNS. V gives up 3 bases and J gives up 0 bases, and the segment between their germline ends measures 12 bases. The CDR3 holds 17 amino acids from the cysteine to the phenylalanine. The sequence is cut down to CDR3 DNA, 51 bases in frame from base 1.